Listed below are T cell receptor beta chains from one sample, sequenced in a study of T cell repertoires and HLA-DP antigens. These receptors have no known antigen. Some clones are missing from TCRdb's copy, which holds only in-frame ones; the method was immunoSEQ multiplex PCR. The repertoire holds around 100,000 clones, with around 92% as singletons. The sequenced sample consisted of CD4+ T cells from PBMCs. The receptor set was obtained from a young woman in good health and CMV-seronegative. CDR3s include the opening cysteine and the closing phenylalanine or tryptophan. D genes are given only for firm matches. Part of the rows lack a size; the others show once, few, many or a class for expanded clones.

DNA: TGCGCCAGCAGCTCGGGACTATCTAGCACAGATACGCAGTATTTT
CDR3: CASSSGLSSTDTQYF
D: TRBD2
V: TRBV5-1
J: TRBJ2-3
size: NA

DNA: TGCAGCGTTAGGGGGGCGCTTTACACTGAAGCTTTCTTT
CDR3: CSVRGALYTEAFF
D: NA
V: TRBV29-1
J: TRBJ1-1
size: NA

DNA: TGTGCCAGCACGGCAGGGATGAGGGACTCCTACAATGAGCAGTTCTTC
CDR3: CASTAGMRDSYNEQFF
D: NA
V: TRBV9
J: TRBJ2-1
size: NA

DNA: TGTGCCAGCAGCTCCCTAGCGGGAGTTACCGGGGAGCTGTTTTTT
CDR3: CASSSLAGVTGELFF
D: TRBD2
V: TRBV7-3
J: TRBJ2-2
size: NA

DNA: TGTGCCAGCAGTTACTCGGAGGCAGCCGGAAACACCATATATTTT
CDR3: CASSYSEAAGNTIYF
D: NA
V: TRBV6-6
J: TRBJ1-3
size: NA

DNA: TGTGCCAGCAGTGGCCAGGGGAGGGCAGATACGCAGTATTTT
CDR3: CASSGQGRADTQYF
D: NA
V: TRBV2
J: TRBJ2-3
size: NA

DNA: TGTGCCAGCAGCTTAGTTCAGGACCAAGAGACCCAGTACTTC
CDR3: CASSLVQDQETQYF
D: NA
V: TRBV11-2
J: TRBJ2-5
size: NA

DNA: TGTGCCAGCAGTTTATGGGTTGAGGGTGAAAAACTGTTTTTT
CDR3: CASSLWVEGEKLFF
D: NA
V: TRBV28
J: TRBJ1-4
size: many

DNA: TGTGCCAGCAGCTTAGACTCGGATCAGCCCCAGCATTTT
CDR3: CASSLDSDQPQHF
D: NA
V: TRBV7-2
J: TRBJ1-5
size: NA

DNA: TGTGCCAGCAGTTCCCTGCGCGGTGGGGCGGGTACGCAGTATTTT
CDR3: CASSSLRGGAGTQYF
D: NA
V: TRBV28
J: TRBJ2-3
size: NA

DNA: TGTGCCACCTTGGGGCAGGGGGACGACTATGGCTACACCTTC
CDR3: CATLGQGDDYGYTF
D: TRBD1
V: TRBV19
J: TRBJ1-2
size: NA

DNA: TGTGCCAGCAGTCCCCCACAGGGAATCACTGAAGCTTTCTTT
CDR3: CASSPPQGITEAFF
D: NA
V: TRBV25-1
J: TRBJ1-1
size: NA

DNA: TGTGCCAGTAGTACCCCGACAGGGATCTCCTACAATGAGCAGTTCTTC
CDR3: CASSTPTGISYNEQFF
D: TRBD1
V: TRBV19
J: TRBJ2-1
size: NA

DNA: TGTGCCAGTAGTAAACGGACGGGAAGAATGAACACTGAAGCTTTCTTT
CDR3: CASSKRTGRMNTEAFF
D: NA
V: TRBV19
J: TRBJ1-1
size: NA

DNA: TGTGCCAGCAGCTTACGGCCAAACACTGAAGCTTTCTTT
CDR3: CASSLRPNTEAFF
D: NA
V: TRBV7-3
J: TRBJ1-1
size: NA

DNA: TGTGCCAGCAGTTATACGGACAGGGGGACCTACGAGCAGTACTTC
CDR3: CASSYTDRGTYEQYF
D: TRBD1
V: TRBV6-6
J: TRBJ2-7
size: NA

DNA: TGCAGCGTTGTTGACGTAGGGGTGGAGAACACTGAAGCTTTCTTT
CDR3: CSVVDVGVENTEAFF
D: NA
V: TRBV29-1
J: TRBJ1-1
size: NA

DNA: TGTGCCAGTAGTCAGACAAGGGGGTATGGCTACACCTTC
CDR3: CASSQTRGYGYTF
D: NA
V: TRBV19
J: TRBJ1-2
size: NA

DNA: TGTGCCAGCAGCTCCCAAGAGACCCAGTACTTC
CDR3: CASSSQETQYF
D: NA
V: TRBV7-8
J: TRBJ2-5
size: many

DNA: TGTGCCAGCAGCTTGGTTCCGACGGAGAACACTGAAGCTTTCTTT
CDR3: CASSLVPTENTEAFF
D: NA
V: TRBV5-5
J: TRBJ1-1
size: NA

DNA: TGTGCCAGCAGCTTGGGAGGACAGGGCAAGCATAATTCACCCCTCCACTTT
CDR3: CASSLGGQGKHNSPLHF
D: TRBD1
V: TRBV5-6
J: TRBJ1-6
size: NA

DNA: TGTGCCAGCAGGGACAGATTTAATGAAAAACTGTTTTTT
CDR3: CASRDRFNEKLFF
D: NA
V: TRBV25-1
J: TRBJ1-4
size: NA